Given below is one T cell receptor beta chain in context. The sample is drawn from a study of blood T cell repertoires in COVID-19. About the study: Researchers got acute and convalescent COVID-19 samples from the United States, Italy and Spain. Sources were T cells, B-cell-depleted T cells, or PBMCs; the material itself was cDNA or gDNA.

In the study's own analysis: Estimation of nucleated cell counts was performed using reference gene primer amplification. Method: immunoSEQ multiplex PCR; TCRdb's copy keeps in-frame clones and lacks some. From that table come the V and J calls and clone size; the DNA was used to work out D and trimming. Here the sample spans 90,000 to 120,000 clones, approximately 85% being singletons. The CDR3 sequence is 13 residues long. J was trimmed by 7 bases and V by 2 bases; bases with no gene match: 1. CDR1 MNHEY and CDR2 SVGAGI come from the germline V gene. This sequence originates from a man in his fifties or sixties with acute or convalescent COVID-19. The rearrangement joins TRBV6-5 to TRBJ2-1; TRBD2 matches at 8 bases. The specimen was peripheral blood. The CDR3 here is CASSYGTRNEQFF. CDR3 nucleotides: TGTGCCAGCAGTTACGGGACTAGAAATGAGCAGTTCTTC.